Ten or more counts support the clone carrying this TCR beta chain. The V end lost 6 bases, the J end lost 3 bases, and 12 bases lay between the germline ends. The length of the CDR3 is 14 residues. From germline, CDR1 is SNHLY and CDR2 FYNNEI. Cells sorted as Tregs were CD4+, CD25+ and CD127-/low. TCRdb recomputed calls from the 5' RACE reads with MiXCR, one row per CDR3 protein. The sample holds 35,000 to 45,000 distinct CDR3 sequences, roughly 22% seen once. The sequencing input was Tregs sorted from a lymph node. The TCR comes from a female donor with breast cancer. The chain combines TRBV2 with TRBJ1-5; D not certain. For the CDR3, the DNA is TGTGCCAGCAGGGGAGACTCGTTCAATCAGCCCCAGCATTTT. Protein product: CASRGDSFNQPQHF.